The following is a T cell receptor beta chain sequence with its context. Its antigen is currently unknown. The data were taken from a study of OX40 agonist ivuxolimab in advanced cancers. Study-wide results and limits: Both CD4+ and CD8+ T cell populations in blood had undergone clonal expansion by week 6 at 0.1 to 3.0 mg/kg.

Method: immunoSEQ multiplex PCR; TCRdb's copy keeps in-frame clones and lacks some. The sample consists of 50,000 to 70,000 clones, about 93% of them appearing once. The CDR3 runs 15 residues. The germline gives CDR1 SGHTA, CDR2 FQGNSA. The V gene end was trimmed by 6 bases and the J gene end by 6 bases; junction bases not matched to a gene: 13. This clonotype was sampled from an adult with an advanced solid tumor such as melanoma, head and neck, liver or kidney cancer. The specimen was CD4+ or CD8+ T cells sorted from blood, collected in a trial of the OX40 agonist ivuxolimab. The chain has TRBV7-2 and TRBJ2-5, with 7 bases that match TRBD2. DNA for the CDR3: TGTGCCAGCAGTCCGCCGGGGCTAAGCGGGAAGACCCAGTACTTC. It yields the protein CASSPPGLSGKTQYF.